This TCR beta chain stems from a study of blood T cell repertoires in COVID-19 (dated by TCRdb to between 2020 and 2021). The study in broad terms: Collaborator samples came from the United States, Italy and Spain and covered acute and convalescent phases of COVID-19. The prospective study material was composed of cDNA or gDNA derived from T cells, B-cell-depleted T cells, or PBMCs. The dataset comprised deeply sampled blood TCRbeta repertoires from subjects exposed to, actively infected with, or recovered from COVID-19. A freely available public database, intended as a resource for researchers studying the immune response to SARS-CoV-2, is where the repertoires were released. Samples were obtained from the ongoing ImmuneRACE study (first 160 participants) and from 1,254 subjects provided by 6 global collaborators. The sample metadata nearly always contained a de-identified subject ID, COVID-19 status, age in years and sex. Where available, HLA class I and class II types were taken from metadata supplied by the sample provider and were not determined by assay-based typing. Beyond this particular receptor, the publication reports: The amount of clinical and demographic metadata varied by source and participant and was provided uncurated.

Concerning this clone itself: What this receptor recognizes is not known. No base quality information exists; no much larger clone differs at one position.

Including the terminal cysteine and phenylalanine, the CDR3 comprises 13 residues. Only the CDR3 region is kept as DNA, spanning 39 bases read in frame from base 1. V is shortened by 0 bases, J by 14 bases, and the region joining them spans 14 bases. CDR1 and CDR2 are read off the germline V gene as MGHRA and YSYEKL. The immunoSEQ Assay, a bias-controlled multiplex PCR, was used to amplify TCRbeta CDR3 regions from genomic DNA. The authors' pipeline ran thus. Nucleated cell counts per sample were estimated from amplification of reference gene primers within the assay. Sequence reads were collapsed and filtered to measure the absolute abundance of every unique TCRbeta CDR3 rearrangement. For each sample, productive Simpson clonality was calculated as the square root of Simpson's diversity index over productive rearrangements. Held by TCRdb, this immuneACCESS table contains in-frame sequences only and omits some clones. Under half of the omission traces to an unresolved V gene where checked; the cause of the rest is unknown. For V, J and clone size, that table is used; D and trimming come from the DNA. Recorded for this sample are about 120,000 clones; about 88% of them occurred a single time. The ten top clones hold less than 1.5% of the sample.

Collaborating institutions collected whole blood in K2EDTA tubes following their own protocols. For TCRbeta analysis, collaborators shipped samples in one of three forms: frozen whole blood, isolated PBMCs, or DNA extracted from either of those sample types. The TCR originated in a man aged 40-49 years with acute or convalescent COVID-19. The sample consisted of peripheral blood. The chain is assembled from TRBV4-1 and TRBJ1-5, with a tentative D gene TRBD1 over 5 matching bases. The DNA reads as follows: TGCGCCAGCAGCCAAGATCCCGGGCGGGGCGAGCATTTT. It encodes CASSQDPGRGEHF.